Presented here are 12 T cell receptor beta chains from one specimen sequenced in a study of vaccination and CD4 T cells after COVID-19. Their target antigens are unknown. Cultured CD4+ T cell DNA underwent sequencing with the Oncomine TCR Beta short-read assay. Via MiXCR, TCRdb re-called the PCR reads, giving one row per CDR3 protein. The sample consists of about 22,000 distinct CDR3 sequences, less than 50% of them appearing once. Treatment indicated: roughly 10-day PBMC culture with coronavirus spike peptide pools or control peptides (ViraFEST assay). The sample consisted of CD4+ T cells from blood, cultured in vitro, taken before SARS-CoV-2 vaccination. These receptors were obtained from a human donor who had recovered from COVID-19.

The chain joins TRBV24-1 to TRBJ2-7, with 12 nucleotides matching TRBD2. Germline V gene data show CDR1 as KGHDR and CDR2 as SFDVKD. V dropped 6 bases and J dropped 7; count of bases not matched to a gene: 3. The CDR3 has 13 residues. CDR3 protein: CATSRGLAGEQYF. The DNA for the CDR3 is TGTGCCACCAGTCGTGGACTAGCGGGGGAGCAGTACTTC.

This chain links TRBV6-1 with TRBJ2-7; 10 bases are shared with TRBD1. Germline V gene data show CDR1 as MNHNS and CDR2 as SASEGT. V lost 4 bases, J lost 6 bases, and 9 bases stayed unmatched. The CDR3 has 15 residues. The CDR3 is CASSGRDRGLGEQYF. The CDR3 DNA sequence: TGTGCCAGCAGTGGCCGGGACAGGGGACTCGGCGAGCAGTACTTC.

The chain joins TRBV7-9 to TRBJ1-1, with TRBD1 as a possible D gene (5 bases). The V and J ends lost 5 bases and 1 base respectively, with 14 bases between them. Looked up from germline, CDR1 is SEHNR and CDR2 is FQNEAQ (reference sequence). CDR3 length: 15 amino acids. For the CDR3, the DNA is TGTGCCAGCAGCCCCATTTGGGGCCCGAACACTGAAGCTTTCTTT. Its translation is CASSPIWGPNTEAFF.

The J gene is TRBJ1-2, the V gene TRBV7-8; 9 positions agree with TRBD1. V dropped 2 bases and J dropped 4; count of bases not matched to a gene: 11. Germline V gives CDR1 SGHVS, CDR2 FQNEAQ. The CDR3 has 17 residues. CDR3 amino acids: CASSLSRTGEKSYGYTF. The DNA for the CDR3 is TGTGCCAGCAGCTTAAGCCGGACAGGGGAGAAAAGCTATGGCTACACCTTC. Supplemented by reference TRBV7-8 and TRBJ1-2, the full variable domain reads GAGVSQSPRYKVAKRGQDVALRCDPISGHVSLFWYQQALGQGPEFLTYFQNEAQLDKSGLPSDRFFAERPEGSVSTLKIQRTQQEDSAVYLCASSLSRTGEKSYGYTFGSGTRLTVV.

In its sample, this clonotype was seen a few times. The chain joins TRBV27 to TRBJ2-1; TRBD1 matches 9 bases. J was trimmed by 7 bases and V by 6 bases; bases with no gene match: 13. Germline CDR1 MNHEY, CDR2 SMNVEV (reference sequence). This CDR3 region has 16 residues. CDR3 sequence (DNA): TGTGCCAGCAGCTGGACCGGGACAGGGATAGTAAATGAGCAGTTCTTC. Amino acids: CASSWTGTGIVNEQFF.

The V gene is TRBV5-1, the J gene TRBJ1-3, with D uncertain. V gave up 1 base and J gave up 3 bases, with 11 bases separating them. CDR1 SGHRS and CDR2 YFSETQ come from the germline V gene. The CDR3 has 15 amino acids. The CDR3 spells CASSLNGEFGNTIYF. In nucleotides, the CDR3 is TGCGCCAGCAGCTTGAACGGTGAATTTGGAAACACCATATATTTT.

The V gene is TRBV11-3, the J gene TRBJ2-2; 10 bases fit TRBD2. Looked up from germline, CDR1 is SGHNT and CDR2 is YENEEA. Trimming took 2 bases from V and 4 from J; bases not matched to a gene: 7. The CDR3 runs to 17 residues. CDR3 nucleotides: TGTGCCAGCAGCTTAAGGGGGACTAGCGTAATCACCGGGGAGCTGTTTTTT. The encoded protein is CASSLRGTSVITGELFF.

This rearrangement joins TRBV30 to TRBJ1-1, with 7 bases identical to TRBD1. V trimming: 5 bases; J trimming: 4 bases; junction bases outside the gene matches: 4. The germline CDR1 and CDR2 sequences are GTSNPN and SVGIG (reference sequence). The CDR3 has 12 amino acids. CDR3 protein: CAWDRDRTEAFF. Here the CDR3 DNA reads TGTGCCTGGGACAGGGATCGCACTGAAGCTTTCTTT. Complete variable domain (other parts from reference TRBV30 and TRBJ1-1): SQTIHQWPATLVQPVGSPLSLECTVEGTSNPNLYWYRQAAGRGLQLLFYSVGIGQISSEVPQNLSASRPQDRQFILSSKKLLLSDSGFYLCAWDRDRTEAFFGQGTRLTVV.

This clonotype was seen just once. The V gene is TRBV5-4, the J gene TRBJ1-6; D is possibly TRBD1 (5 bases). CDR3 length: 15 amino acids. From germline, CDR1 is SGHNT and CDR2 YYREEE (reference sequence). The germline V and J ends were trimmed by 0 bases and 6 bases, with 10 bases remaining between them. CDR3 amino acids: CASSLVQGSNSPLHF. The DNA for the CDR3 is TGTGCCAGCAGCTTGGTCCAGGGAAGTAATTCACCCCTCCACTTT.

The chain has TRBV7-7 and TRBJ1-4; TRBD1 is a possible D gene (5 bases). This CDR3 region has 15 residues. V lost 4 bases to trimming and J lost 3 bases, with 12 bases between them. Germline lookup yields CDR1 SSHAT and CDR2 FNYEAQ (reference sequence). The CDR3 DNA sequence: TGTGCCAGCAGCTGGACCGGGGGGGCTAATGAAAAACTGTTTTTT. The encoded protein is CASSWTGGANEKLFF.

The chain recombines TRBV28 with TRBJ2-7; D unresolved. Germline loops: CDR1 MDHEN, CDR2 SYDVKM. V shed 5 bases and J shed 2 bases, with 4 bases lying between them. This CDR3 comprises 11 residues. CDR3 sequence: CASSTAYEQYF. DNA for the CDR3: TGTGCCAGCAGTACAGCCTACGAGCAGTACTTC.

This clonotype was detected a few times. The rearrangement joins TRBV7-2 to TRBJ1-2, with D unresolved. The CDR3 loop spans 13 amino acids. The V end was cut by 5 bases, the J end by 3 bases, with 10 bases between. From germline, CDR1 is SGHTA and CDR2 FQGNSA. The CDR3 DNA follows: TGTGCCAGCAGCCGACCCCCGGACTATGGCTACACCTTC. Translated, it gives CASSRPPDYGYTF.